The 5 T cell receptor beta chains below all came from one sample that was sequenced in a study of vaccination and CD4 T cells after COVID-19. Antigens of these TCRs are unknown. Treatment given: approximately 10-day PBMC culture with coronavirus spike peptide pools or control peptides (ViraFEST assay). An Oncomine TCR Beta short-read assay was used to sequence the DNA from cultured CD4+ T cells. TCRdb fed the PCR reads into MiXCR, producing one record per CDR3 protein. The sample contains fewer than 15,000 distinct CDR3 sequences, around two fifths of which appear only once. Sequences were obtained from CD4+ T cells from blood, cultured in vitro. These receptor sequences come from a human donor who had recovered from COVID-19.

This clonotype occurred a few times. The chain employs TRBV20-1 and TRBJ2-4; D perhaps matches TRBD2 (7 bases). Germline lookup yields CDR1 DFQATT and CDR2 SNEGSKA (reference sequence). This CDR3 contains 15 residues. V lost 5 bases to trimming and J lost 6 bases, with 20 bases between them. The chain's CDR3 is CSASRGGPAGNIQYF. In nucleotides, the CDR3 is TGCAGTGCTTCCCGCGGGGGCCCAGCGGGAAACATTCAGTACTTC.

This clonotype was picked up one time. This chain links TRBV2 with TRBJ2-2, with D perhaps TRBD1 (6 bases). V lost 5 bases and J 4 bases, leaving 14 bases between the germline ends. This CDR3 comprises 15 residues. Germline CDR1 SNHLY, CDR2 FYNNEI. The CDR3 sequence: CASSRVGTSTGELFF. The CDR3 DNA follows: TGTGCCAGCAGTCGCGTCGGGACAAGCACCGGGGAGCTGTTTTTT. Full variable domain (outside the CDR3, taken from reference TRBV2 and TRBJ2-2): EPEVTQTPSHQVTQMGQEVILRCVPISNHLYFYWYRQILGQKVEFLVSFYNNEISEKSEIFDDQFSVERPDGSNFTLKIRSTKLEDSAMYFCASSRVGTSTGELFFGEGSRLTVL.

V usage is TRBV7-2 and J usage is TRBJ2-1; D call uncertain. This CDR3 spans 12 amino acids. The germline V gene encodes CDR1 SGHTA and CDR2 FQGNSA. Trimming cost V 3 bases and J 6 bases, with 6 bases left between them. This CDR3 is CASSLLLNEQFF. The CDR3, as DNA: TGTGCCAGCAGCTTGTTGCTCAATGAGCAGTTCTTC. Combining the CDR3 with reference TRBV7-2 and TRBJ2-1 gives the whole variable domain GAGVSQSPSNKVTEKGKDVELRCDPISGHTALYWYRQSLGQGLEFLIYFQGNSAPDKSGLPSDRFSAERTGGSVSTLTIQRTQQEDSAVYLCASSLLLNEQFFGPGTRLTVL.

This clonotype has only one observation. The chain combines TRBV7-2 with TRBJ2-1; tentatively, D is TRBD2 (5 bases). Germline CDR1 reads SGHTA; CDR2 reads FQGNSA. The CDR3 spans 14 residues. The V and J ends lost 7 bases and 9 bases respectively, with 19 bases between them. This chain's CDR3 is CASTEQFGVGEQFF. CDR3 DNA sequence: TGTGCCAGCACCGAACAGTTCGGGGTAGGTGAGCAGTTCTTC.

The chain couples TRBV30 to TRBJ1-1; TRBD1 is a possible D gene (6 bases). Germline V gene sequence: CDR1 GTSNPN, CDR2 SVGIG (reference sequence). V shed 4 bases and J shed 1 base, with 10 bases lying between them. This CDR3 is built from 13 residues. CDR3 coding DNA: TGTGCCTGGATTCGGGGGGCGAACACTGAAGCTTTCTTT. Residues: CAWIRGANTEAFF.